The 26 T cell receptor beta chains listed next were all sequenced from one sample in a study of shared clonotypes between healthy human individuals. Generated by immunoSEQ multiplex PCR, the TCRdb table keeps only in-frame clones and is missing some. The table includes some 1 million clones, 60% to 80% detected once. Specimen: memory CD4+ T cells sorted from blood. As for subset: CD45RA-negative fraction. The receptors shown here come from a man aged 18 to 29 in good health.

This clone has a handful of counts. A much bigger clone sits one base away, suggesting this may be a read error. The chain links TRBV2 to TRBJ1-3; D not resolved. Trimming took off 4 bases at V and 2 bases at J, with 0 bases between the two ends. Germline-derived CDR1 and CDR2 are SNHLY and FYNNEI. This CDR3 region has 11 residues. This CDR3 reads CASSAGNTIYF. The CDR3 DNA sequence: TGTGCCAGCAGTGCTGGAAACACCATATATTTT.

The CDR3: CASTQGGLYNEQFF. As DNA, the CDR3 is TGTGCCAGCACCCAAGGTGGACTTTACAATGAGCAGTTCTTC. J is TRBJ2-1 and V is TRBV2; possible D gene TRBD2, 5 bases. CDR3 size: 14 residues. Between the trimmed V and J ends, which lost 7 bases and 4 bases, there was a span of 14 bases. Germline lookup yields CDR1 SNHLY and CDR2 FYNNEI.

The genes are TRBV28 and TRBJ2-3, with 12 positions matching TRBD1. Germline loops: CDR1 MDHEN, CDR2 SYDVKM. The CDR3 totals 13 residues. V shed 6 bases and J 8 bases; nucleotides not matched to a gene: 3. The CDR3 nucleotides are TGTGCCAGCAGGGGACAGGGGGCTGGTACGCAGTATTTT. It codes for CASRGQGAGTQYF.

The rearrangement uses TRBV5-5 and TRBJ1-1, with D possibly TRBD1 on 5 matching bases. CDR3 length equals 15 residues. V gave up 0 bases and J gave up 0 bases, with 9 bases separating them. Germline V gives CDR1 SGHKS, CDR2 YYEKEE (reference sequence). The CDR3 loop is CASSLVGGMNTEAFF. Here the CDR3 DNA reads TGTGCCAGCAGCTTGGTTGGGGGAATGAACACTGAAGCTTTCTTT.

This clone was counted only a few times. This sequence joins TRBV23-1 and TRBJ1-2, with D possibly matching TRBD1 (5 bases). TRBV23-1 carries the ORF label, with uncertain function. V lost 3 bases, J lost 6 bases, and 20 bases lay in between. The CDR3 is made up of 16 amino acids. CDR3 amino acids: CASSHPAGRAKDGYTF. The CDR3 DNA is TGCGCCAGCAGTCACCCCGCGGGCAGGGCGAAAGATGGCTACACCTTC.

V and J are TRBV5-4 and TRBJ2-1; D is perhaps TRBD1 (5 bases). Germline V gives CDR1 SGHNT, CDR2 YYREEE (reference sequence). The CDR3 is made up of 14 amino acids. V was cut by 0 bases and J by 8 bases, with 12 bases left in between. In nucleotides, the CDR3 is TGTGCCAGCAGCTTGGGTCCAGGGTCGGATGAGCAGTTCTTC. This sequence encodes CASSLGPGSDEQFF. Drawing the rest from reference TRBV5-4 and TRBJ2-1, the complete variable domain is ETGVTQSPTHLIKTRGQQVTLRCSSQSGHNTVSWYQQALGQGPQFIFQYYREEENGRGNFPPRFSGLQFPNYSSELNVNALELDDSALYLCASSLGPGSDEQFFGPGTRLTVL.

This clone came up once. The chain joins TRBV11-2 to TRBJ2-5, with 7 positions matching TRBD2. Germline-derived CDR1 and CDR2 are SGHAT and FQNNGV. The CDR3 has 15 residues. V trimming: 1 base; J trimming: 4 bases; junction bases outside the gene matches: 6. This CDR3 reads CASSLAGRERETQYF. The CDR3 bases are TGTGCCAGCAGCTTAGCTGGGCGGGAGAGAGAGACCCAGTACTTC. Looking up the rest from reference TRBV11-2 and TRBJ2-5 gives the full variable domain: EAGVAQSPRYKIIEKRQSVAFWCNPISGHATLYWYQQILGQGPKLLIQFQNNGVVDDSQLPKDRFSAERLKGVDSTLKIQPAKLEDSAVYLCASSLAGRERETQYFGPGTRLLVL.

This clone came up once. The chain is built from TRBV30 and TRBJ2-1; 7 nucleotides line up with TRBD2. With V trimmed by 5 bases and J by 2 bases, 6 bases remained unmatched. Germline V CDR1 and CDR2: GTSNPN, SVGIG (reference sequence). This CDR3 comprises 14 residues. The CDR3 here is CAWREDWTYNEQFF. CDR3 DNA sequence: TGTGCCTGGCGGGAGGACTGGACCTACAATGAGCAGTTCTTC.

This chain joins TRBV25-1 and TRBJ2-5; TRBD2 might be the D (7 bases). Germline CDR1 reads MGHDK; CDR2 reads SYGVNS. V lost 1 base and J 2 bases, leaving 14 bases between the germline ends. This CDR3 has 16 amino acids. CDR3 loop: CASSEWLRGAQETQYF. The CDR3 nucleotides are TGTGCCAGCAGTGAATGGCTTCGGGGGGCTCAAGAGACCCAGTACTTC.

The V call is TRBV11-2, the J call TRBJ2-7, with 8 bases matching TRBD1. CDR1 is SGHAT and CDR2 is FQNNGV in the germline V gene. J was trimmed by 0 bases and V by 6 bases; bases with no gene match: 19. The CDR3 has 19 amino acids. CDR3 residues: CASSSYLDIGTGGSYEQYF. Written as DNA, the CDR3 is TGTGCCAGCAGTTCTTACCTAGATATTGGAACAGGGGGCTCCTACGAGCAGTACTTC.

This clone was observed once. The chain is built from TRBV7-2 and TRBJ2-7; TRBD1 aligns across 8 bases. In germline, CDR1 is SGHTA, CDR2 FQGNSA. The CDR3 has 14 residues. Losses at the gene ends were 5 bases for V and 6 bases for J; bases not matched to a gene: 9. DNA of the CDR3: TGTGCCAGCAGCACTAGCCGACAGGGGCCCGAGCAGTACTTC. It specifies CASSTSRQGPEQYF.

V gene TRBV5-6 combines with J gene TRBJ2-7; TRBD1 agrees at 8 bases. Germline assignment: CDR1 SGHDT and CDR2 YYEEEE. This CDR3 comprises 15 residues. J gave up 2 bases and V 4 bases, and 8 bases lay outside the gene matches. The CDR3 spells CASSRRDRRPYEQYF. The DNA for the CDR3 is TGTGCCAGCAGCCGCCGGGACAGGCGTCCCTACGAGCAGTACTTC.

The chain is built from TRBV7-9 and TRBJ1-1, with D possibly being TRBD1 (6 bases). The germline V gene encodes CDR1 SEHNR and CDR2 FQNEAQ (reference sequence). The CDR3 loop spans 12 amino acids. V lost 4 bases and J 10 bases, leaving 13 bases between the germline ends. In nucleotides, the CDR3 is TGTGCCAGCAGCTATAACAGGGTTAGAGCTTTCTTT. It codes for CASSYNRVRAFF.

The chain employs TRBV2 and TRBJ1-1; D is undetermined. Trimming stripped 2 bases from V and 1 base from J, with 5 bases between. The CDR3 length is 13 residues. CDR1 and CDR2 (germline): SNHLY, FYNNEI. CDR3 nucleotides: TGTGCCAGCAGTGAACAAGCGAACACTGAAGCTTTCTTT. The encoded protein is CASSEQANTEAFF.

Only one count was recorded for this clone. The chain links TRBV15 to TRBJ2-5, with D hard to call. Germline CDR1 reads LNHNV; CDR2 reads YYDKDF (reference sequence). Trimming removed 5 bases at V and 2 bases at J, with 15 bases between. The CDR3 has 15 residues. CDR3 bases: TGTGCCACCAGCGGCCCAGGACGGAATCAAGAGACCCAGTACTTC. This encodes CATSGPGRNQETQYF.

This clone was recorded once. This sequence joins TRBV9 and TRBJ1-3, with unresolved D. The CDR3 runs to 15 residues. Germline values: CDR1 SGDLS, CDR2 YYNGEE. Trimming stripped 4 bases from V and 2 bases from J, with 13 bases between. CDR3 DNA: TGTGCCAGCAGCAGGTCTGCCATGACTGGAAACACCATATATTTT. Translation: CASSRSAMTGNTIYF.

V is TRBV4-1 and J is TRBJ1-4, with D hard to call. Trimming stripped 0 bases from V and 4 bases from J, with 12 bases between. The germline gives CDR1 MGHRA, CDR2 YSYEKL. This CDR3 has 16 residues. The CDR3 DNA follows: TGCGCCAGCAGCCAAGATAGGGTAACCAATAATGAAAAACTGTTTTTT. As protein: CASSQDRVTNNEKLFF.

The chain carries TRBV12-5 and TRBJ2-1; TRBD1 or TRBD2 may be the D gene (6 bases each). V dropped 7 bases and J dropped 0 bases, with 10 bases sitting between them. Germline V gene data show CDR1 as LGHNT and CDR2 as FRNRAP. This CDR3 spans 14 amino acids. The CDR3 DNA reads TGTGCTAGTGCCGGGGGCAGCTCCTACAATGAGCAGTTCTTC. It yields the protein CASAGGSSYNEQFF.

This rearrangement joins TRBV5-1 to TRBJ1-5; possibly TRBD1 for D (6 bases). The CDR3 extends over 15 amino acids. The germline V and J ends were trimmed by 4 bases and 6 bases, with 17 bases remaining between them. Germline V gives CDR1 SGHRS, CDR2 YFSETQ. The CDR3 region is CASSPNPGQSQPQHF. The CDR3, as DNA: TGCGCCAGCAGCCCGAACCCGGGACAATCTCAGCCCCAGCATTTT. The variable domain in full, completed from reference TRBV5-1 and TRBJ1-5, reads KAGVTQTPRYLIKTRGQQVTLSCSPISGHRSVSWYQQTPGQGLQFLFEYFSETQRNKGNFPGRFSGRQFSNSRSEMNVSTLELGDSALYLCASSPNPGQSQPQHFGDGTRLSIL.

This chain links TRBV27 with TRBJ2-7, with D unclear. The length of the CDR3 is 13 residues. Between the trimmed V and J ends, which lost 5 bases and 4 bases, there was a span of 12 bases. Germline CDR1 MNHEY, CDR2 SMNVEV (reference sequence). As DNA, the CDR3 is TGTGCCAGCAGTCCACCGAACAAATACGAGCAGTACTTC. It is translated as CASSPPNKYEQYF.

On this clone: This could be a read error, since a much larger clone is one nucleotide away. Different DNA sequences within this sample yield the same CDR3. This sequence joins TRBV5-4 and TRBJ1-4, with D possibly TRBD1 on 6 matching bases. CDR1 is SGHNT and CDR2 is YYREEE in the germline V gene (reference sequence). Trimming cost V 2 bases and J 3 bases, with 8 bases left between them. The CDR3 extends over 14 amino acids. In DNA, the CDR3 is TGTGCCAGCAGCTTTGGACAGTCTAATGAAAAACTGTTTTTT. The encoded protein is CASSFGQSNEKLFF.

The chain employs TRBV5-6 and TRBJ1-2, with 7 bases lining up with TRBD1. V lost 1 base to trimming and J lost 7 bases; unmatched junction nucleotides: 10. CDR3 size: 15 residues. CDR1 and CDR2 from the germline V gene are SGHDT and YYEEEE. CDR3 region: CASSLTFAGQSGYTF. Written as DNA, the CDR3 is TGTGCCAGCAGCTTGACCTTCGCGGGACAGAGTGGCTACACCTTC.

The rearrangement links TRBV7-2 to TRBJ2-7; D gene ambiguous. V was trimmed by 5 bases and J by 5 bases, leaving 19 bases between them. The germline V gene encodes CDR1 SGHTA and CDR2 FQGNSA. The CDR3 has 15 amino acids. CDR3 region: CASSQGHPNIHEQYF. CDR3 DNA sequence: TGTGCCAGCAGCCAAGGGCACCCGAATATCCACGAGCAGTACTTC.

The chain couples TRBV15 to TRBJ2-7; D remains unclear. The CDR3 length is 15 residues. Germline V lookup: CDR1 LNHNV, CDR2 YYDKDF (reference sequence). Trimming took 5 bases from V and 1 from J, leaving 15 bases between them. This chain's CDR3 is CATSRSNLKSYEQYF. Written as DNA, the CDR3 is TGTGCCACCAGCCGGTCAAATTTGAAATCCTACGAGCAGTACTTC.

This chain uses TRBV7-6 with TRBJ2-1, with 10 positions matching TRBD2. Germline V lookup: CDR1 SGHVS, CDR2 FNYEAQ. CDR3 length: 15 amino acids. The V segment lost 3 bases and the J segment 5 bases; nucleotides outside the gene matches: 4. The CDR3 nucleotides are TGTGCCAGCAGCTTTAAACTAGCGGGAAACAATGAGCAGTTCTTC. This gives the protein CASSFKLAGNNEQFF.

The rearrangement joins TRBV2 to TRBJ2-3; possibly TRBD2 for D (5 bases). Per the germline V gene, CDR1 is SNHLY and CDR2 is FYNNEI. This CDR3 has 13 amino acids. Trimming removed 7 bases at V and 8 bases at J, with 16 bases between. CDR3 residues: CASTQKEAGTQYF. CDR3 nucleotide sequence: TGTGCCAGCACCCAGAAGGAGGCAGGTACGCAGTATTTT.